Described below is a single T cell receptor beta chain sequence and its context. The antigen is not known. Described treatment: 15 to 20 received Ad26.COV2.S at low or high dose, single or two shots; five or six received placebo; per-sample allocation not given. Sample collection was performed on day 63 after the first vaccine or placebo injection. The sample belongs to a study of Ad26.COV2.S vaccination and SARS-CoV-2 variants. Study-wide context: This donor came from the COV1001 trial of Ad26.COV2.S. Administration of Ad26.COV2.S was intramuscular, either once or twice 56 days apart.

Repertoires were generated with immunoSEQ multiplex PCR, while TCRdb's copy carries only in-frame clones and drops some. The profile covers some 340,000 clones, with around four fifths appearing a single time and 2% to 2.5% taken by the ten largest. Germline loops: CDR1 SGHRS, CDR2 YFSETQ. The germline V and J ends were trimmed by 4 bases and 4 bases, with 20 bases remaining between them. There are 16 residues in the CDR3. General study findings and limits: Measurement of non-spike TCR breadth gave similar results in vaccine and placebo recipients.

The material was peripheral blood, obtained in a trial of Ad26.COV2.S vaccine versus placebo. This chain connects TRBV5-1 to TRBJ1-2; D is unresolved. This sequence originates from a person aged 18 to 59 who received the Ad26.COV2.S COVID-19 vaccine or a placebo. The CDR3 here is CASSTGVGQKPYGYTF. The CDR3 region has the DNA TGCGCCAGCAGCACTGGGGTGGGCCAGAAGCCCTATGGCTACACCTTC.